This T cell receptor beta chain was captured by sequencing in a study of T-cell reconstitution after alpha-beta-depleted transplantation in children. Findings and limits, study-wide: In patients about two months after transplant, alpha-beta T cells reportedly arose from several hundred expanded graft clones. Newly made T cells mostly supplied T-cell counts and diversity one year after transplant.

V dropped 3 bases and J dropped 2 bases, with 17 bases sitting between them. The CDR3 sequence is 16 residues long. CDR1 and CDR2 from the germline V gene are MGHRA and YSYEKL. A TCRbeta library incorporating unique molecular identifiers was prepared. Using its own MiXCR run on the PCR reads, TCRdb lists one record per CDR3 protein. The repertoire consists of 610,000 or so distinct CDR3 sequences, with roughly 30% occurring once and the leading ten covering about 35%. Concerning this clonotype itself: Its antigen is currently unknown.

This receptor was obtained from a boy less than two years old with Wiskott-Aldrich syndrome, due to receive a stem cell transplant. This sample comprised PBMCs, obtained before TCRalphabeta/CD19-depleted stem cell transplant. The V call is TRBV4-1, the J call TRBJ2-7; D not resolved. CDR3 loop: CASSHDRTVRTYEQYF. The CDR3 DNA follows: TGCGCCAGCAGCCACGATAGGACCGTTCGTACCTACGAGCAGTACTTC.